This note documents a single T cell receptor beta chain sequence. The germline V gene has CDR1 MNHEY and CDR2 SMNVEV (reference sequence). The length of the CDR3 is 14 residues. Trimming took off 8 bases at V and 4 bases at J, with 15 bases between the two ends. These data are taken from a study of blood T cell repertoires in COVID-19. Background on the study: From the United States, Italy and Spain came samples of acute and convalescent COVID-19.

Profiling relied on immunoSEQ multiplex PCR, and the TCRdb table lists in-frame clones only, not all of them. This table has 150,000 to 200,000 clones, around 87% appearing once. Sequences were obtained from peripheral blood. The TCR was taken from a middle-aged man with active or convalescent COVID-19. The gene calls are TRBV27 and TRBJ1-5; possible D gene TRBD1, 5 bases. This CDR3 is CASAQRGGNQPQHF. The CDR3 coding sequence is TGTGCCAGCGCTCAGCGGGGGGGAAATCAGCCCCAGCATTTT.